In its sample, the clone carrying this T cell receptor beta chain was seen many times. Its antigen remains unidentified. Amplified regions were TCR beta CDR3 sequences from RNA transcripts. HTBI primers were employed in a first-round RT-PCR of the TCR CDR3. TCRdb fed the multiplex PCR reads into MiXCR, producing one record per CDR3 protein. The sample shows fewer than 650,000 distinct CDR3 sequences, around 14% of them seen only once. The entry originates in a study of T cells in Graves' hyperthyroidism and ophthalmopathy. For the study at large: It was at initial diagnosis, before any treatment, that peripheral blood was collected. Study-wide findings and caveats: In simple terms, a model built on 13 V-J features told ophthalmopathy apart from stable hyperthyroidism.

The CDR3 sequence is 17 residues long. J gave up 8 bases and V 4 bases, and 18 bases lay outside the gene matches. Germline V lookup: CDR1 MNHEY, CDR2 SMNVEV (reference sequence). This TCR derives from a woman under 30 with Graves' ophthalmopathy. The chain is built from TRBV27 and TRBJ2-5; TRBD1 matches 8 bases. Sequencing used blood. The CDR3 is CASSSPTQTGERGTQYF. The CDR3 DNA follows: TGTGCCAGCAGTTCCCCTACCCAGACAGGGGAAAGAGGCACCCAGTACTTC.